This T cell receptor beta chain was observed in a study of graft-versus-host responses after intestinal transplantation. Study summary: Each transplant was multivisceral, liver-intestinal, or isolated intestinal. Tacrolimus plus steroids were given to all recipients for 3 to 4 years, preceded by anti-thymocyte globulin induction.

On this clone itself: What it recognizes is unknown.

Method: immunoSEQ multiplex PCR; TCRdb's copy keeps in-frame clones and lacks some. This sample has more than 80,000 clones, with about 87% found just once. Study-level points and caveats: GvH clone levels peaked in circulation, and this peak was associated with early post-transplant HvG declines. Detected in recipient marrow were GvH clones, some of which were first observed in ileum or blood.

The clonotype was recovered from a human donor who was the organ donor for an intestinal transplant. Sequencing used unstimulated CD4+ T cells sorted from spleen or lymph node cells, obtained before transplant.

The CDR3 region is CASTTEYLTEAFF. The CDR3, as DNA: TGTGCCAGCACGACTGAATATTTAACTGAAGCTTTCTTT. The chain carries TRBV2 and TRBJ1-1; D is unclear. V shed 7 bases and J shed 5 bases, with 14 bases lying between them. This CDR3 has 13 amino acids. The germline V gene encodes CDR1 SNHLY and CDR2 FYNNEI.